This T cell receptor beta chain was identified during a study of blood T cell repertoires in COVID-19. Two consecutive negative NP/OP PCR tests, clearance, or resolved symptoms defined Cohort 3 recovery. Per the germline V gene, CDR1 is SGHRS and CDR2 is YFSETQ. V was shortened by 0 bases and J by 6 bases, with 11 bases between the two germline ends. CDR3 length equals 14 residues. This table comes from immunoSEQ multiplex PCR, and its TCRdb copy is limited to in-frame clones, with some not included. Found here are more than 110,000 clones, roughly 85% of them singletons; the top ten hold around 2.9%.

The rearrangement uses TRBV5-1 and TRBJ2-3; no clear D. Specimen: PBMCs or T cells enriched from blood (not recorded which). This TCR was sampled from a woman in her 50s who had recovered from COVID-19. CDR3 in amino acids: CASSLGPIGDTQYF. In DNA form, the CDR3 reads TGCGCCAGCAGCTTGGGACCCATCGGGGATACGCAGTATTTT.